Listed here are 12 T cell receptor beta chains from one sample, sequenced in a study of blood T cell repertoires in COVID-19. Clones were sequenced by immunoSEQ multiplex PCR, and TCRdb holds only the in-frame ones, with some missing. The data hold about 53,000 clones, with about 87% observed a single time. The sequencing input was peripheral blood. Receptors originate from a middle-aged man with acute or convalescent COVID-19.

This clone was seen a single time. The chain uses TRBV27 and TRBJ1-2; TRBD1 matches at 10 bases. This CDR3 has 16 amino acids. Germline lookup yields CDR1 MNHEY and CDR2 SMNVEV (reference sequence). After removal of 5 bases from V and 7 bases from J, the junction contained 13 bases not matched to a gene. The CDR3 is CASSPLNSGTGAGYTF. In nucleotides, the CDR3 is TGTGCCAGCAGTCCCCTGAACTCCGGGACAGGGGCTGGCTACACCTTC.

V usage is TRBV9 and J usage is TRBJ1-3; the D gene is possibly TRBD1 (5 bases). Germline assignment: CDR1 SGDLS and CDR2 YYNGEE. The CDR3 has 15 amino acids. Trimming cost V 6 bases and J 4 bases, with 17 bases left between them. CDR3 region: CASTKARGGGNTIYF. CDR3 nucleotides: TGTGCCAGCACCAAAGCTAGGGGAGGCGGAAACACCATATATTTT.

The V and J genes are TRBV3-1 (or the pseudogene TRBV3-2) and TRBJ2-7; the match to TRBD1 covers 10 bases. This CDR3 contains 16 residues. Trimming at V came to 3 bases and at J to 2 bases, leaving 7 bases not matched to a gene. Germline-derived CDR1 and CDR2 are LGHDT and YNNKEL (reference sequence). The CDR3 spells CASSHSLGQGAYEQYF. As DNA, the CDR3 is TGTGCCAGCAGCCATTCTCTAGGACAGGGGGCCTACGAGCAGTACTTC.

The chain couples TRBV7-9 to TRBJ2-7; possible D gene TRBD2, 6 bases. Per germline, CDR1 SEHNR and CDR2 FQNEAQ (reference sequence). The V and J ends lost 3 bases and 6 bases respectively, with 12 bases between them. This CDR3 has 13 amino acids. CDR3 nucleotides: TGTGCCAGCAGCTTGGGGGAGGATCCCGAGCAGTACTTC. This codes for CASSLGEDPEQYF.

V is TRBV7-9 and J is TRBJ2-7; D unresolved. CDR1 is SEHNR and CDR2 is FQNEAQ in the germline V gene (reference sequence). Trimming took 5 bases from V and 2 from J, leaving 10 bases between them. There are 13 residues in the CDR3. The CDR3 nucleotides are TGTGCCAGCAGCCGAACAGTTACCTACGAGCAGTACTTC. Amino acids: CASSRTVTYEQYF. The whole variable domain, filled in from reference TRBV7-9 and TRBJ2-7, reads DTGVSQNPRHKITKRGQNVTFRCDPISEHNRLYWYRQTLGQGPEFLTYFQNEAQLEKSRLLSDRFSAERPKGSFSTLEIQRTEQGDSAMYLCASSRTVTYEQYFGPGTRLTVT.

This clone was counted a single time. The CDR3 sequence is CASSLGVADREGNQPQHF. The CDR3 nucleotides are TGTGCCAGCAGCTTAGGGGTAGCCGACAGGGAGGGCAATCAGCCCCAGCATTTT. The chain carries TRBV7-3 and TRBJ1-5; TRBD1 aligns across 7 bases. The CDR3 extends over 18 amino acids. Per germline, CDR1 SGHTA and CDR2 FQGTGA. V shed 2 bases and J 2 bases; nucleotides not matched to a gene: 12.

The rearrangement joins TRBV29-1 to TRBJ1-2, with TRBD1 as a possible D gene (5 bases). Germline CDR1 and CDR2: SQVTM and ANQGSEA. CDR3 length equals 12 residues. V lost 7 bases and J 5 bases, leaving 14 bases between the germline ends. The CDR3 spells CSDGGANYGYTF. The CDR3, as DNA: TGCAGCGACGGAGGGGCAAATTATGGCTACACCTTC.

Here the CDR3 DNA reads TGTGCCAGCAGCCCCCGGGGGGGAAGGACTGAAGCTTTCTTT. It specifies CASSPRGGRTEAFF. The chain couples TRBV7-2 to TRBJ1-1, with TRBD1 as a possible D gene (5 bases). Deletions cut 5 bases from V and 5 bases from J, with 15 bases between. This CDR3 is 14 amino acids long. Germline V gene sequence: CDR1 SGHTA, CDR2 FQGNSA.

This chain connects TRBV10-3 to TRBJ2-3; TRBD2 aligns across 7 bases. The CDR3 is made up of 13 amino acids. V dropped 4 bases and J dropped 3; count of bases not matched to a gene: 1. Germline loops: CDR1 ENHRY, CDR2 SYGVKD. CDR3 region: CAISAGGTDTQYF. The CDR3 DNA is TGTGCCATCAGTGCGGGGGGTACAGATACGCAGTATTTT.

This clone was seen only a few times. CDR3 amino acids: CASSSIGGYGNTIYF. CDR3 nucleotides: TGTGCCAGCAGTTCGATAGGGGGCTACGGAAACACCATATATTTT. The rearrangement uses TRBV28 and TRBJ1-3, with 7 positions matching TRBD1. With V trimmed by 4 bases and J by 4 bases, 7 bases remained unmatched. This CDR3 contains 15 residues. Looked up from germline, CDR1 is MDHEN and CDR2 is SYDVKM.

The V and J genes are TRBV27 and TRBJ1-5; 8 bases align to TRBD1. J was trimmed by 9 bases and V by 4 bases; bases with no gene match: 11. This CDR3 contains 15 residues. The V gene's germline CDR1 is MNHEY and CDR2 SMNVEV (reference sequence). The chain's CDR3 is CASSYGTGSGTPQHF. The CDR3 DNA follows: TGTGCCAGCAGTTACGGGACAGGTTCTGGGACGCCCCAGCATTTT.

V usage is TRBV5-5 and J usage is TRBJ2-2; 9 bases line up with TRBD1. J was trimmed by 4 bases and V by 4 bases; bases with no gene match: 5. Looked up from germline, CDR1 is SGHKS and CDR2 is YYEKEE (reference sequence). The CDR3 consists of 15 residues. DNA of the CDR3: TGTGCCAGCAGCACAAGGACAGGGGCCACCGGGGAGCTGTTTTTT. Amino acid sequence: CASSTRTGATGELFF.